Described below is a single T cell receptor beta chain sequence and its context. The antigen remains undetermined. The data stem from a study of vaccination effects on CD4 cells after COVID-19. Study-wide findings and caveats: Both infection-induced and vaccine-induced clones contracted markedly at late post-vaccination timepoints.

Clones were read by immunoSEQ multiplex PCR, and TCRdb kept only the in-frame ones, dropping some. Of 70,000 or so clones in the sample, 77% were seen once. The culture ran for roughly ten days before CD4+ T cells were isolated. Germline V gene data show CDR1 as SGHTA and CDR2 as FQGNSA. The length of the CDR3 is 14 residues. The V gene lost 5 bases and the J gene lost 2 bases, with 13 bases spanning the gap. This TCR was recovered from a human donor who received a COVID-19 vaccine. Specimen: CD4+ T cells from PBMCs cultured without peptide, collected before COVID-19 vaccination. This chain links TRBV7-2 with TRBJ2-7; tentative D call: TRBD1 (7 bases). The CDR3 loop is CASSTQGGAYEQYV. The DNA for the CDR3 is TGTGCCAGCAGCACTCAGGGGGGTGCCTACGAGCAGTACGTC.